This entry is about one T cell receptor beta chain. The antigen remains undetermined. This may be a read error: a much more frequent sequence differs by one nucleotide. This specimen comes from a study of blood T cells in healthy people across ages. Findings and caveats of the study: Age brought a roughly linear fall in TCR beta diversity measured per million T cells.

Looked up from germline, CDR1 is KGHDR and CDR2 is SFDVKD. The CDR3 spans 15 residues. A sample-barcoded 5' primer and a J-beta primer mix were used in a second PCR of roughly 7 to 11 cycles. TCRdb ran MiXCR on the 5' RACE reads and lists one entry per CDR3 protein. The sample yields about 640,000 distinct CDR3 sequences, under 70% seen once. Material: blood. The chain joins TRBV24-1 to TRBJ2-1; D could derive from TRBD1 or TRBD2 (5 bases each). This receptor was identified in a man in his sixties in good health. This CDR3 reads CTTSGGPVSYNEQFF. As DNA, the CDR3 is TGTACCACCAGTGGGGGTCCTGTTTCCTACAATGAGCAGTTCTTC.